The T cell receptor beta chain described here comes from a study of sequential checkpoint blockade in melanoma. Turning to the study itself: Each arm's sequence ended with maintenance nivolumab.

The protocol was immunoSEQ multiplex PCR, while the TCRdb copy is restricted to in-frame clones and leaves out a portion. Among some 14,000 clones listed, approximately 80% were seen once. CDR1 is MDHEN, CDR2 SYDVKM, per germline. V trimming: 6 bases; J trimming: 0 bases; junction bases outside the gene matches: 7. The CDR3 has 15 residues. Treatment denoted: randomized to nivolumab then ipilimumab (arm A) or the reverse (arm B). None of the patients previously received DNA-damaging chemotherapy. PBMC sorting kept live CD3+CD8+ cells without CD19 or CD56. This sample comprised CD8+ T cells sorted from blood (inferred from file names), obtained from a patient given nivolumab and ipilimumab in sequence. J is TRBJ2-7 and V is TRBV28, with TRBD1 identical over 8 bases. The receptor was derived from a human donor with melanoma. The CDR3 DNA follows: TGTGCCAGCAGCGCCAGGACAGGGAACTCCTACGAGCAGTACTTC. Translation: CASSARTGNSYEQYF.